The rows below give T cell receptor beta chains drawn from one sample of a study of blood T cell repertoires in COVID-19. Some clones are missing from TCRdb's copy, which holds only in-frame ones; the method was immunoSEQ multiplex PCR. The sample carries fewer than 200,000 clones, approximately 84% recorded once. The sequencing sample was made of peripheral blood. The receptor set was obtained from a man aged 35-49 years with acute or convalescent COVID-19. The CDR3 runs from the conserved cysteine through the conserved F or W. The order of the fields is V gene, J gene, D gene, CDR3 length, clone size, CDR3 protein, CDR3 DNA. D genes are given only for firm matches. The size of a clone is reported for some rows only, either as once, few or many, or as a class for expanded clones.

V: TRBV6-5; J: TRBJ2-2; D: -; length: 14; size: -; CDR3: CASRGGLNTGELFF; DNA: TGTGCCAGCCGCGGCGGGCTGAACACCGGGGAGCTGTTTTTT
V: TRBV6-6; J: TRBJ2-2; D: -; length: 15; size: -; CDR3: CASSYSMSGIGELFF; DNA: TGTGCCAGCAGTTACTCGATGTCGGGAATCGGGGAGCTGTTTTTT
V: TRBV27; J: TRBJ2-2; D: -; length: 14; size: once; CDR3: CASSLSQGTGELFF; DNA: TGTGCCAGCAGTTTATCTCAGGGCACCGGGGAGCTGTTTTTT
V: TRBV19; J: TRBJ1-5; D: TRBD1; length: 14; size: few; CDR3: CASSGTGSGQPQHF; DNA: TGTGCCAGTAGCGGGACAGGGTCGGGTCAGCCCCAGCATTTT
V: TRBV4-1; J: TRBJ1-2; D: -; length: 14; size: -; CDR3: CASSQVEINYGYTF; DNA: TGCGCCAGCAGCCAAGTGGAGATAAACTATGGCTACACCTTC
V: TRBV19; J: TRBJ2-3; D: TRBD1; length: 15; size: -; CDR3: CASSNGQGRTDTQYF; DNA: TGTGCCAGTAGTAATGGACAGGGGCGCACAGATACGCAGTATTTT
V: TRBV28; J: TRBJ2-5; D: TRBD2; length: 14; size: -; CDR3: CASTLAAPKETQYF; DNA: TGTGCCAGCACTCTAGCGGCTCCTAAAGAGACCCAGTACTTC
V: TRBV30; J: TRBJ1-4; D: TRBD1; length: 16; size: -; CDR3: CAWSATDRAPNEKLFF; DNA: TGTGCCTGGAGTGCCACTGACAGGGCCCCGAATGAAAAACTGTTTTTT
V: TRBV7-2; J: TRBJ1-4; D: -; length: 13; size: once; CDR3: CASSHPTNEKLFF; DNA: TGTGCCAGCAGCCATCCAACTAATGAAAAACTGTTTTTT
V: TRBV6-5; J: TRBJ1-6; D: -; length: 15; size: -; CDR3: CAINTGTSYNSPLHF; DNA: TGTGCCATCAATACCGGGACAAGTTATAATTCACCCCTCCACTTT
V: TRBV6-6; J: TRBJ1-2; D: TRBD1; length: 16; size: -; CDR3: CASSLRRTGDQHGYTF; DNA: TGTGCCAGCAGTTTAAGGCGAACAGGGGATCAACATGGCTACACCTTC
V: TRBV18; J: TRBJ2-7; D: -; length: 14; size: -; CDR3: CASSPQQGSYEQYF; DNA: TGTGCCAGCTCACCGCAACAGGGCTCCTACGAGCAGTACTTC
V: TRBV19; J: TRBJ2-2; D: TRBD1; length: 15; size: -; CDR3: CASSIVTGGTGELFF; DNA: TGTGCCAGTAGTATTGTCACAGGGGGCACCGGGGAGCTGTTTTTT
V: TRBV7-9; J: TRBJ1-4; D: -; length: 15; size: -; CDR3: CASSFDGATNEKLFF; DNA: TGTGCCAGCAGCTTCGACGGAGCAACTAATGAAAAACTGTTTTTT
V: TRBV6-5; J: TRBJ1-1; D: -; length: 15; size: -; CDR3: CASSLLGVRATEAFF; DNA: TGTGCCAGCAGTTTATTAGGGGTCCGGGCCACTGAAGCTTTCTTT
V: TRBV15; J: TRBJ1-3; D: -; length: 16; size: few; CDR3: CATSREGRVSGNTIYF; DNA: TGTGCCACCAGCAGAGAGGGGAGAGTCTCTGGAAACACCATATATTTT
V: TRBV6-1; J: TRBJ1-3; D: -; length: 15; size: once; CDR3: CASSEDRAWGNTIYF; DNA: TGTGCCAGCAGTGAAGACAGGGCCTGGGGAAACACCATATATTTT
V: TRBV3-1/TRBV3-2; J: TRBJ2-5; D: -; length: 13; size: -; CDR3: CASRPRVGETQYF; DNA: TGTGCCAGCAGGCCCAGGGTGGGAGAGACCCAGTACTTC
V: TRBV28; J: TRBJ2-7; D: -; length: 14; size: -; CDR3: CASAKPGAAYEQYF; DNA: TGTGCCAGCGCCAAACCGGGAGCCGCCTACGAGCAGTACTTC
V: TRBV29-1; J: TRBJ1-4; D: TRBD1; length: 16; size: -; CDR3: CSVEALGDRGLGKLFF; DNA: TGCAGCGTTGAAGCCTTGGGAGACAGGGGGCTTGGAAAACTGTTTTTT
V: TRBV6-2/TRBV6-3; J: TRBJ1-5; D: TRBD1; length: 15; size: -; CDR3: CASSYEDRGNQPQHF; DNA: TGTGCCAGCAGTTACGAGGACAGGGGAAATCAGCCCCAGCATTTT
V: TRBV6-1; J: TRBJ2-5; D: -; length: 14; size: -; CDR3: CASSESGQIETQYF; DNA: TGTGCCAGCAGTGAATCAGGACAGATAGAGACCCAGTACTTC
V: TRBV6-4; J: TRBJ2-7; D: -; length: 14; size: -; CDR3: CASSDQDFAYEQYF; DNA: TGTGCCAGCAGTGACCAGGACTTTGCCTACGAGCAGTACTTC
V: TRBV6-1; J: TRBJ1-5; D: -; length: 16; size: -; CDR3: CASSEFVGDSNQPQHF; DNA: TGTGCCAGCAGTGAATTTGTAGGAGATAGCAATCAGCCCCAGCATTTT
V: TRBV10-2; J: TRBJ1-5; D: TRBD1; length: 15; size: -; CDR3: CASKGARGFDQPQHF; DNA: TGCGCCAGCAAGGGGGCTAGGGGCTTCGATCAGCCCCAGCATTTT
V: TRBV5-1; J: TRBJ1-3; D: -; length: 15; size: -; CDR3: CASSLEGVAGNTIYF; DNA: TGCGCCAGCAGCTTGGAGGGGGTGGCTGGAAACACCATATATTTT
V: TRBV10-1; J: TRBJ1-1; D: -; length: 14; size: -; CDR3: CASSSRAGNTEAFF; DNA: TGCGCCAGCAGCTCCAGAGCAGGGAACACTGAAGCTTTCTTT
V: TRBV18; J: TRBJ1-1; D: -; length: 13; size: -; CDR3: CASSPGGTLEAFF; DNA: TGTGCCAGCTCACCAGGCGGCACCCTTGAAGCTTTCTTT
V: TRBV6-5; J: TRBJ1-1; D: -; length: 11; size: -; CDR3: CASSSLIEAFF; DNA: TGTGCCAGCAGTTCCTTAATTGAAGCTTTCTTT
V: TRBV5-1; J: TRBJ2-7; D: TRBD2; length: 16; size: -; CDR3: CASSSVGGRGPYEQYF; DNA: TGCGCCAGCAGCTCCGTCGGGGGGAGAGGACCGTACGAGCAGTACTTC
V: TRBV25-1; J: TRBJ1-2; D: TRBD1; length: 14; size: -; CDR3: CASSGGQGIYGYTF; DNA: TGTGCCAGCAGTGGGGGACAGGGAATTTATGGCTACACCTTC
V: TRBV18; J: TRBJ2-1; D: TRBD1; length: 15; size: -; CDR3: CASSPLQGDYNEQFF; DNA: TGTGCCAGCTCACCCTTACAGGGGGACTACAATGAGCAGTTCTTC
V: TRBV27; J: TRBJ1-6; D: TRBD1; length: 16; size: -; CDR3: CASSLGTQGVLSPLHF; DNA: TGTGCCAGCAGTTTGGGAACGCAGGGGGTCCTTTCACCCCTCCACTTT
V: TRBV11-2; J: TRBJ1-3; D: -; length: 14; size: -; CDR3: CASSFAAKGNTIYF; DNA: TGTGCCAGCAGCTTCGCAGCGAAGGGAAACACCATATATTTT
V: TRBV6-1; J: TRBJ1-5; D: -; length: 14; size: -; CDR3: CASSDSRGNQPQHF; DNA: TGTGCCAGCAGTGATAGCCGGGGCAATCAGCCCCAGCATTTT
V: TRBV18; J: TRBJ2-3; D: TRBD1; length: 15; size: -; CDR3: CASSPLTGMTDTQYF; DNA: TGTGCCAGCTCACCGTTGACAGGGATGACAGATACGCAGTATTTT
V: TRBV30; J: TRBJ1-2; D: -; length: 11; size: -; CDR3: CASQEEYGYTF; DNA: TGTGCCTCACAAGAGGAGTATGGCTACACCTTC
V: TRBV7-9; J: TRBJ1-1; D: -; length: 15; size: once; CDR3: CASSPPDRVNTEAFF; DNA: TGTGCCAGCTCTCCTCCCGACAGAGTGAACACTGAAGCTTTCTTT
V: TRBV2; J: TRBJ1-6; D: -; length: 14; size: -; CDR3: CASSEGGYNSPLHF; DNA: TGTGCCAGCAGTGAGGGGGGCTATAATTCACCCCTCCACTTT
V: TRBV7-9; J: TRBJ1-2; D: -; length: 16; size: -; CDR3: CASSLLGDLRNYGYTF; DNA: TGTGCCAGCAGCTTGCTCGGAGACCTGCGTAACTATGGCTACACCTTC
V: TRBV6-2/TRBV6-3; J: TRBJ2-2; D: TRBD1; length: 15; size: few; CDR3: CASSYPGTDTGELFF; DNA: TGTGCCAGCAGTTACCCCGGGACAGACACCGGGGAGCTGTTTTTT
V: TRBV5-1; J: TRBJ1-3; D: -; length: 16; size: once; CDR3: CASSLYQGMSGNTIYF; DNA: TGCGCCAGCAGCTTGTATCAGGGGATGTCTGGAAACACCATATATTTT
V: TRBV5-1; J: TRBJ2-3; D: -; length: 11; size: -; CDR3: CASGSRDTQYF; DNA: TGCGCCAGCGGGAGCCGGGATACGCAGTATTTT
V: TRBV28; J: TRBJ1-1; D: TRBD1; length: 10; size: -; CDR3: CASGQVEAFF; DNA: TGTGCCAGCGGACAGGTTGAAGCTTTCTTT
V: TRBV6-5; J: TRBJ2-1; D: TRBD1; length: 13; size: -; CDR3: CASRGTQGNEQFF; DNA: TGTGCCAGCAGGGGAACACAGGGGAATGAGCAGTTCTTC